This T cell receptor (beta chain) derives from a study of OX40 agonist ivuxolimab in advanced cancers. As for the study more broadly: Ivuxolimab, which targeted the costimulatory receptor OX40 (CD134), was an agonistic, fully human IgG2 monoclonal antibody. The paper covers the monotherapy dose-escalation part of the phase I ivuxolimab trial, which included N of about 56 patients. Of the approximately 50 dose-escalation patients, hepatocellular carcinoma was present in around 20, melanoma in roughly 15, renal cell carcinoma in 9 and head and neck cancer in 9. Intravenous ivuxolimab was administered to patients every 2 weeks at six dose levels: 0.01, 0.1, 0.3, 1.5, 3 and 10 mg/kg. A male proportion of roughly 80% and a mean age of approximately 58 years, ranging from about 23 to 79, were recorded for the dose-escalation cohort. The point of sequencing TCRbeta in the periphery was to test whether ivuxolimab changed TCR sequence diversity and drove clonal T-cell expansion. Partial responses occurred in three dose-escalation patients, of whom one had hepatocellular carcinoma and two had cutaneous melanoma. Patients were allowed to have had prior anti-PD-1, anti-PD-L1 or anti-CTLA-4 therapy, and approximately 41% of the dose-escalation patients had previously received checkpoint inhibitors. Broad study findings and their caveats: Which antigens the clonally expanded peripheral T cells were specific for was not determined. At doses of 0.1 to 3.0 mg/kg, clonal expansion of both CD4+ and CD8+ blood T cells was observed from baseline to week 6. Low levels of normalized T-cell clonal expansion were also shown by some nonresponding patients. Partial responders in the 0.1-3.0 mg/kg groups had among the lowest normalized peripheral clonal expansion, especially among CD8+ T cells. On average, CD8+ T cells showed more expanded clones than CD4+ T cells after ivuxolimab.

For CDR1 and CDR2, the germline V gene lists SGHRS and YFSETQ. V sheds 5 bases and J sheds 6 bases, leaving 5 bases between their ends. The CDR3 covers 11 residues, taking in both the cysteine and the phenylalanine. CDR3 DNA is the only sequence kept; it has 33 bases, read in frame from the first base. On this clone: What antigen it recognizes has not been identified. It has no much larger one-base neighbor in the sample; base qualities were not kept.

Genomic DNA was extracted from sorted cells for sequencing of the TCRbeta CDR3 region. The immunoSEQ Assay was used to sequence the TCRbeta CDR3 regions. TCRdb holds this immuneACCESS table with in-frame rearrangements only. Some clones are missing; in checked studies, unresolved V genes explain under half, and the rest has no known cause. The sample has about 80,000 clones on record, roughly 91% of them singletons. The leading ten clones occupy roughly 0.3% of the sample. Patients with autoimmune disease history or receiving systemic immunosuppression were excluded from the trial. Peripheral blood for TCR sequencing was collected from all dose cohorts at baseline, on cycle 4 day 1, and on cycle 7 day 1. Samples came from an open-label, multicenter, first-in-human phase I dose-escalation trial of ivuxolimab. Adults with locally advanced or metastatic melanoma, renal cell, hepatocellular, or head and neck squamous cell carcinoma were enrolled in the trial. Before TCR sequencing, CD4+ and CD8+ T cells were separately sorted from peripheral blood.

The clonotype was recovered from an adult with an advanced solid tumor such as melanoma, head and neck, liver or kidney cancer. The specimen comprised CD4+ or CD8+ T cells sorted from blood, sampled in a trial of the OX40 agonist ivuxolimab. Recombination connected TRBV5-1 to TRBJ2-2; too little of a D gene remains to name it. DNA sequence: TGCGCCAGCAGTTATTCCGGGGAGCTGTTTTTT. This is translated as CASSYSGELFF.